This is a list of T cell receptor beta chains from one sample in a study of control samples from healthy donors and cancer patients. Profiling relied on immunoSEQ multiplex PCR, and the TCRdb table lists in-frame clones only, not all of them. The sample shows approximately 150,000 clones, 88% of them seen only once. The sequenced sample was blood. The receptors were sampled from a man in his late teens or twenties in good health. The CDR3 runs from the conserved cysteine through the conserved F or W. The order of the fields is D gene, clone size, J gene, V gene, CDR3 protein, CDR3 DNA. D genes are given only for firm matches. Size is stated for part of the rows, as once, few or many counts, or as a class when the clone is expanded.

TRBD2 - TRBJ2-1 TRBV6-1 CASSEDSGGANYNEQFF TGTGCCAGCAGTGAAGACAGCGGGGGGGCTAACTACAATGAGCAGTTCTTC
- once TRBJ2-7 TRBV19 CASSRDISYEQYF TGTGCCAGTAGTAGGGACATCTCCTACGAGCAGTACTTC
- few TRBJ1-6 TRBV4-1 CASSQEWTGYNSPLHF TGCGCCAGCAGCCAAGAGTGGACGGGCTATAATTCACCCCTCCACTTT
- - TRBJ2-5 TRBV30 CAWSRLRYQETQYF TGTGCCTGGAGTCGCCTCAGGTACCAAGAGACCCAGTACTTC
- - TRBJ2-3 TRBV9 CASSASGYTDTQYF TGTGCCAGCAGCGCAAGCGGTTACACAGATACGCAGTATTTT
TRBD1 - TRBJ2-1 TRBV4-3 CASSQDNLGQGNNEQFF TGCGCCAGCAGCCAAGATAATTTGGGACAGGGAAACAATGAGCAGTTCTTC
TRBD1 - TRBJ2-2 TRBV7-3 CASSSQQGLNTGELFF TGTGCCAGCAGTTCCCAACAGGGGCTGAACACCGGGGAGCTGTTTTTT
- - TRBJ1-4 TRBV30 CAWSGAGPSGKLFF TGTGCCTGGAGTGGGGCGGGGCCGAGTGGAAAACTGTTTTTT
- - TRBJ2-2 TRBV7-3 CASSASLDTGELFF TGTGCCAGCAGCGCCTCGTTGGACACCGGGGAGCTGTTTTTT
TRBD1 - TRBJ1-1 TRBV5-4 CASAGGTALNTEAFF TGTGCCAGCGCAGGAGGGACAGCCCTGAACACTGAAGCTTTCTTT
- - TRBJ1-6 TRBV6-1 CASSEVGGNSPLHF TGTGCCAGCAGTGAAGTAGGGGGGAATTCACCCCTCCACTTT
- - TRBJ1-2 TRBV11-2 CASSLGQANYGYTF TGTGCCAGCAGCTTAGGACAGGCGAACTATGGCTACACCTTC
- - TRBJ2-7 TRBV5-1 CASSLVGISGYEQYF TGCGCCAGCAGCTTGGTGGGAATCTCAGGATACGAGCAGTACTTC
- - TRBJ2-7 TRBV7-2 CASSLRGGAYEQYF TGTGCCAGCAGCCTACGAGGGGGGGCCTACGAGCAGTACTTC
TRBD1 - TRBJ2-7 TRBV10-3 CAISDVPGQGQEQYF TGTGCCATCAGTGACGTCCCGGGACAGGGTCAGGAGCAGTACTTC
TRBD1 once TRBJ2-2 TRBV5-1 CASSFQGENTGELFF TGCGCCAGCAGCTTCCAGGGGGAAAACACCGGGGAGCTGTTTTTT
- once TRBJ1-5 TRBV30 CAWMAGEKGSNQPQHF TGTGCCTGGATGGCGGGGGAAAAGGGAAGCAATCAGCCCCAGCATTTT
- - TRBJ1-4 TRBV4-3 CASSQEGTGEKLFF TGCGCCAGCAGCCAAGAAGGGACCGGTGAAAAACTGTTTTTT
TRBD2 - TRBJ2-3 TRBV11-2 CASSLVTLAGRDTQYF TGTGCCAGCAGCTTAGTGACCCTAGCGGGGCGGGATACGCAGTATTTT
- - TRBJ1-2 TRBV7-9 CASSLLQALVDYGYTF TGTGCCAGCAGCTTATTACAGGCCTTGGTAGACTATGGCTACACCTTC
TRBD2 - TRBJ2-3 TRBV19 CASSPRAGESAEDTQYF TGTGCCAGTAGTCCTAGGGCGGGGGAATCTGCCGAAGATACGCAGTATTTT
TRBD2 - TRBJ2-1 TRBV7-6 CASSRGLAGDNEQFF TGTGCCAGCAGCCGCGGGCTAGCGGGGGACAATGAGCAGTTCTTC
- - TRBJ2-3 TRBV5-1 CASSLATDTQYF TGCGCCAGCAGCTTGGCAACAGATACGCAGTATTTT
TRBD2 few TRBJ2-1 TRBV9 CASSVVLAGAYNEQFF TGTGCCAGCAGCGTAGTATTAGCGGGGGCCTACAATGAGCAGTTCTTC
- - TRBJ2-3 TRBV28 CASSSNMDKTDTQYF TGTGCCAGCAGTTCAAACATGGACAAAACAGATACGCAGTATTTT
- - TRBJ2-1 TRBV6-5 CASSSYHNEQFF TGTGCCAGCAGCTCCTACCACAATGAGCAGTTCTTC